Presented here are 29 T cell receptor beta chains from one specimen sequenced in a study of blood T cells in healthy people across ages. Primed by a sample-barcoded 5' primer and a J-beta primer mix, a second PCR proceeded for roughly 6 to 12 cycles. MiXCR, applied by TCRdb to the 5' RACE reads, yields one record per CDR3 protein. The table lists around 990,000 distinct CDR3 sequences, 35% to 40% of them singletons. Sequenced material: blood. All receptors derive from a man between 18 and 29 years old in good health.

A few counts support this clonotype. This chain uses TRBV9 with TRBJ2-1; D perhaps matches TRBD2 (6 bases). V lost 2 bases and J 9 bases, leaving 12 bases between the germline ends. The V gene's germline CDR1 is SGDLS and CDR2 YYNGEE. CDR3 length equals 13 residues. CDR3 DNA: TGTGCCAGCAGCGTGCTCGGCGGGGCTGAGCAGTTCTTC. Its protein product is CASSVLGGAEQFF.

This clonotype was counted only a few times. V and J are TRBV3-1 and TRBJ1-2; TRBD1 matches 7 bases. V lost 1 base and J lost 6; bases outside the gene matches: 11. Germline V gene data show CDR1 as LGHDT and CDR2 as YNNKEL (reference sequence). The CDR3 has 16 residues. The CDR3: CASSQVAGDRGHGYTF. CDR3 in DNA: TGTGCCAGCAGCCAAGTGGCAGGGGACAGAGGCCATGGCTACACCTTC.

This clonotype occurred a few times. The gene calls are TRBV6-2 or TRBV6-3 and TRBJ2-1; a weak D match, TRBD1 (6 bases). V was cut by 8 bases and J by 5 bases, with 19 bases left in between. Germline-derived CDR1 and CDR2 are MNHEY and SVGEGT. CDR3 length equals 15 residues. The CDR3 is CASGNHRDTNNEQFF. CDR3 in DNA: TGTGCCAGCGGTAACCACCGGGACACCAACAATGAGCAGTTCTTC.

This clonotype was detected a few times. For the CDR3, the DNA is TGTGCCAGCAGTTTTCAGAGGGGGGGGCAGTTCTTC. This encodes CASSFQRGGQFF. The V gene is TRBV27, the J gene TRBJ2-1, with a possible D match to TRBD2 (7 bases). CDR3 length: 12 amino acids. The germline gives CDR1 MNHEY, CDR2 SMNVEV (reference sequence). V shed 3 bases and J shed 12 bases, with 12 bases lying between them.

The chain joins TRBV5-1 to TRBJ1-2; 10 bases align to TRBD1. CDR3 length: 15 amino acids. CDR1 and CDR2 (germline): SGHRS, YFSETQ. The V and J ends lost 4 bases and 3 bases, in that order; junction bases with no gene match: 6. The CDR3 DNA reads TGCGCCAGCAGCGCGGACAGGGGGATGGACTATGGCTACACCTTC. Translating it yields CASSADRGMDYGYTF.

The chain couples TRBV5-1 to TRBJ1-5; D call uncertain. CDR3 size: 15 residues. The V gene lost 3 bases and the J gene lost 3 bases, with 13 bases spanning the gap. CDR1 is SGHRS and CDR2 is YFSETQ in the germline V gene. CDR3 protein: CASSSSGDNNQPQHF. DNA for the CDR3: TGCGCCAGCAGCTCAAGTGGGGATAACAATCAGCCCCAGCATTTT.

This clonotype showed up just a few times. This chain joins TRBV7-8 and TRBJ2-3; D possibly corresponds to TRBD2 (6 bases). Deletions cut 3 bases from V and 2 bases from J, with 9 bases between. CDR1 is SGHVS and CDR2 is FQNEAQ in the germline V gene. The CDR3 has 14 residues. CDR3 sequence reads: CASSLEGHTDTQYF. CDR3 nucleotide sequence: TGTGCCAGCAGCTTGGAGGGCCACACAGATACGCAGTATTTT.

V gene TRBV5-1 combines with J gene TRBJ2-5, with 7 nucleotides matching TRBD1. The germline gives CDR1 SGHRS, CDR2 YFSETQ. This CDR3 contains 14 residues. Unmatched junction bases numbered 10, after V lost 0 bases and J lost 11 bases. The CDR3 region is CASSLAEGGNEQYF. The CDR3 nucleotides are TGCGCCAGCAGCTTGGCTGAAGGGGGCAATGAGCAGTACTTC. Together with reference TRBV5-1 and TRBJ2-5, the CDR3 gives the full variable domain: KAGVTQTPRYLIKTRGQQVTLSCSPISGHRSVSWYQQTPGQGLQFLFEYFSETQRNKGNFPGRFSGRQFSNSRSEMNVSTLELGDSALYLCASSLAEGGNEQYFGPGTRLLVL.

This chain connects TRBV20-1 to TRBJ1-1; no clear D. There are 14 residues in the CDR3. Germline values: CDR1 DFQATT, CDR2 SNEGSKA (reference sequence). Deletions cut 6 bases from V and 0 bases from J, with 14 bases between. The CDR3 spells CSALMRNMNTEAFF. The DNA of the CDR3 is TGCAGTGCCCTAATGAGGAATATGAACACTGAAGCTTTCTTT.

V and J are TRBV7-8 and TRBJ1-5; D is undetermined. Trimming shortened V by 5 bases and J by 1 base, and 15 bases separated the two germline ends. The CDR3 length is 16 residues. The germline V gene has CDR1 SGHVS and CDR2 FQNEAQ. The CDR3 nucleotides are TGTGCCAGCAGCCTCGTAGGGCCGGGGAGCAATCAGCCCCAGCATTTT. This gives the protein CASSLVGPGSNQPQHF.

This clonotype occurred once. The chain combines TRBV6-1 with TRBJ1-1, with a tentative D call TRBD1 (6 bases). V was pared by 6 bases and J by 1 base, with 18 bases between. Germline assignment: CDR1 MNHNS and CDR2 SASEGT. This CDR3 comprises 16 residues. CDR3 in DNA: TGTGCCAGCAGCCCTAGGGGGAGGAAGAGGAACACTGAAGCTTTCTTT. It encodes CASSPRGRKRNTEAFF.

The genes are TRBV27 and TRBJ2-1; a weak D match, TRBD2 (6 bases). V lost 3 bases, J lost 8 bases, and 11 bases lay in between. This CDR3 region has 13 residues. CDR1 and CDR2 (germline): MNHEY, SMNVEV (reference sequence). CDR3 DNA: TGTGCCAGCAGTTTTGGCGGGGCCGATGAGCAGTTCTTC. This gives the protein CASSFGGADEQFF.

The CDR3 is CAIRNNTGQGHEQFF. The CDR3 DNA follows: TGTGCCATCAGGAATAATACGGGACAGGGCCATGAGCAGTTCTTC. The rearrangement uses TRBV10-3 and TRBJ2-1; 9 nucleotides agree with TRBD1. J gave up 8 bases and V 6 bases, and 11 bases lay outside the gene matches. CDR3 length: 15 residues. Germline lookup yields CDR1 ENHRY and CDR2 SYGVKD.

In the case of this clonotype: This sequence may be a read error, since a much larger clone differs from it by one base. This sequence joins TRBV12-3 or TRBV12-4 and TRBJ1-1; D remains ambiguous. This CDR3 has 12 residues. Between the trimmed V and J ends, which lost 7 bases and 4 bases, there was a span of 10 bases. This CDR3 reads CASTSTTTEAFF. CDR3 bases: TGTGCCAGCACCTCAACGACCACTGAAGCTTTCTTT.

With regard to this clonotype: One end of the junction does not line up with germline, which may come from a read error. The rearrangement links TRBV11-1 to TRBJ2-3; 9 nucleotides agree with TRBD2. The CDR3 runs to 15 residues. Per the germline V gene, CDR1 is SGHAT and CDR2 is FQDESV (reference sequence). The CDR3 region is CASSVAGARTDTQYF. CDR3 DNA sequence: TGTGCCAGCAGCGTAGCGGGGGCCCGCACAGATACGCAGTATTTT.

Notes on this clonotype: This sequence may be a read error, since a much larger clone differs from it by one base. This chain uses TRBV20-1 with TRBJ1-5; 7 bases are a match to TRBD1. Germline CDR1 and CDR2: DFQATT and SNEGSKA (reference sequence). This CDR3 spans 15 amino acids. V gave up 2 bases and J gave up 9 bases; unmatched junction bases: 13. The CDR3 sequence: CSARNDREKYRPQHF. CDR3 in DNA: TGCAGTGCTAGAAATGACAGGGAAAAATATCGGCCCCAGCATTTT.

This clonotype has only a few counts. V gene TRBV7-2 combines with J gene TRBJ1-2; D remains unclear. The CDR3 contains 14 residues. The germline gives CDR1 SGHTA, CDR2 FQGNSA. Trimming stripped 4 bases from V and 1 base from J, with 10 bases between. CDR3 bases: TGTGCCAGCAGCTACCGGAGAATTAACTATGGCTACACCTTC. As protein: CASSYRRINYGYTF.

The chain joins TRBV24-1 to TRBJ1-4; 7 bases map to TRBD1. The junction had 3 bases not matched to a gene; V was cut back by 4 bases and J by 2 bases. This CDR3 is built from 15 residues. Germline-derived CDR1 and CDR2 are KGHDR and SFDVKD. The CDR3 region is CATSDATGTNEKLFF. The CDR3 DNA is TGTGCCACCAGTGACGCGACAGGGACTAATGAAAAACTGTTTTTT.

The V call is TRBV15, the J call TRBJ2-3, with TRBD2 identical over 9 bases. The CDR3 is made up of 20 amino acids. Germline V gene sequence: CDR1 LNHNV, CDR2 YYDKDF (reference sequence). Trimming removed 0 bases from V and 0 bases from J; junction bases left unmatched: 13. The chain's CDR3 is CATSRDMKAGGTPSTDTQYF. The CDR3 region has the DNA TGTGCCACCAGCAGAGATATGAAAGCGGGGGGAACACCTAGCACAGATACGCAGTATTTT.

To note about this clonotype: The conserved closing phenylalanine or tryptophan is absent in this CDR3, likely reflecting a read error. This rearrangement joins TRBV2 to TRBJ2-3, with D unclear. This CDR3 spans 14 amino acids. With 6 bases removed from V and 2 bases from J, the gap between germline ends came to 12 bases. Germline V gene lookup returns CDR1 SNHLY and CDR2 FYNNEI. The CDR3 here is CASRPRLNTDTQYL. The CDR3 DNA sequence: TGTGCCAGCAGGCCCCGGCTAAACACAGATACGCAGTATCTT.

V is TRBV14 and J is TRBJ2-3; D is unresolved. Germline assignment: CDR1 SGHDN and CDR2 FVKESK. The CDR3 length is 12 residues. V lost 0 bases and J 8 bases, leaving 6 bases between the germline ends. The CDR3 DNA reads TGTGCCAGCAGCCAAGATTTTGGTACGCAGTATTTT. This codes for CASSQDFGTQYF.

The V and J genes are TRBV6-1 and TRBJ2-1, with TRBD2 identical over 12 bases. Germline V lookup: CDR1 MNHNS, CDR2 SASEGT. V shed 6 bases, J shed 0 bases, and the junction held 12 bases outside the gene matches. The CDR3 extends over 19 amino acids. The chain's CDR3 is CASRELAGGITNSYNEQFF. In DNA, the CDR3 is TGTGCCAGCAGAGAACTAGCGGGGGGAATAACCAACTCCTACAATGAGCAGTTCTTC.

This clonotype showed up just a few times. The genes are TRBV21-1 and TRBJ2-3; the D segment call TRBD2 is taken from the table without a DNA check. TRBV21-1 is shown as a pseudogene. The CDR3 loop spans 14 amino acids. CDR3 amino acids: CASSKVNSGDTQYF. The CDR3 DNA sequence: TGTGCCAGCAGCAAAGTAAATAGCGGGGATACGCAGTATTTT.

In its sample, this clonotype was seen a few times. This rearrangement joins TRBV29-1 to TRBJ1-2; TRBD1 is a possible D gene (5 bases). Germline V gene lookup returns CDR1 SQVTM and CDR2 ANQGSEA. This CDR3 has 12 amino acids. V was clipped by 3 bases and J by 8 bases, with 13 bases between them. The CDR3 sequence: CSVDGGPGGYTF. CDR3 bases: TGCAGCGTTGACGGGGGACCAGGCGGCTACACCTTC.

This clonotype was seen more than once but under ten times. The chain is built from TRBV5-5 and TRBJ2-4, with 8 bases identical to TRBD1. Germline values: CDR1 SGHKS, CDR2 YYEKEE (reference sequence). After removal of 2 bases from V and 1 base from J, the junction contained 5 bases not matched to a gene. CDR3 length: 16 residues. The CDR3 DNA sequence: TGTGCCAGCAGCTTCCTCAGACAGGGGGCCAAAAACATTCAGTACTTC. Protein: CASSFLRQGAKNIQYF.

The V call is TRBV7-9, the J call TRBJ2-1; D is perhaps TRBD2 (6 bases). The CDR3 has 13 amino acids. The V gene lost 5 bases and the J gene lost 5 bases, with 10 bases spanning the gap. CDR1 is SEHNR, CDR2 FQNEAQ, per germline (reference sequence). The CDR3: CASSEGLHNEQFF. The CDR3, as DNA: TGTGCCAGCAGCGAGGGACTTCACAATGAGCAGTTCTTC.

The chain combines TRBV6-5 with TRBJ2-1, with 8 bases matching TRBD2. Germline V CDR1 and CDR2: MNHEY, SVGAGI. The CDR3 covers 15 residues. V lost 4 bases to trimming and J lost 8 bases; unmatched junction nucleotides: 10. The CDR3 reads CASSLAGTRVYEQFF. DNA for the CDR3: TGTGCCAGCAGTTTAGCCGGGACTAGAGTCTATGAGCAGTTCTTC.

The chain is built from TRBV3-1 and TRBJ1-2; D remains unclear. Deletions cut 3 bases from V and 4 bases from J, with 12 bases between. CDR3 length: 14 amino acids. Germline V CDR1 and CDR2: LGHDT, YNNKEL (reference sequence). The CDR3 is CASSHVGRSYGYTF. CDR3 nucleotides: TGTGCCAGCAGCCATGTAGGGCGGAGCTATGGCTACACCTTC.

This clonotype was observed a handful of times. The CDR3 loop reads CASSLDTVGDMFF. The CDR3 region has the DNA TGCGCCAGCAGCTTGGACACGGTTGGGGACATGTTTTTT. The rearrangement uses TRBV5-1 and TRBJ1-4; possible D gene TRBD1, 6 bases. The germline V gene has CDR1 SGHRS and CDR2 YFSETQ. This CDR3 region has 13 residues. The germline V and J ends were trimmed by 0 bases and 15 bases, with 15 bases remaining between them.